This is a list of T cell receptor beta chains from one sample in a study of identical twins. MiXCR, applied by TCRdb to the 5' RACE reads, yields one record per CDR3 protein. The sample records 700,000 or so distinct CDR3 sequences, around 8.3% being singletons. These records were also assigned to another study, of yellow fever vaccine responses in identical twins.

Input material: PBMCs. The receptors were gathered from a woman in her late teens or twenties in good health. Each CDR3 is given with its conserved first and last residue. Each record gives: clone size, V gene, D gene, CDR3 length, J gene, CDR3 DNA, CDR3 protein. D genes are given only for firm matches. Part of the rows lack a size; the others show once, few, many or a class for expanded clones.

.	TRBV10-3	TRBD2	19	TRBJ2-1	TGTGCCATCAGTGAAACTAGCGGGGGGACTATCCTCCGTGGGAATGAGCAGTTCTTC	CAISETSGGTILRGNEQFF
.	TRBV12-3/TRBV12-4	.	15	TRBJ2-5	TGTGCCAGCAGTTTATTGGGGGTTGCCCAAGAGACCCAGTACTTC	CASSLLGVAQETQYF
.	TRBV30	TRBD1	14	TRBJ2-7	TGTGCCTGGCGACAGGGGCCCCTACCCTACGAGCAGTACTTC	CAWRQGPLPYEQYF
.	TRBV5-1	.	15	TRBJ2-1	TGCGCCAGCAGCCCGGGGGCGGGAGCTGACAATGAGCAGTTCTTC	CASSPGAGADNEQFF
.	TRBV29-1	.	14	TRBJ2-2	TGCAGCGTTGGGAGGCAGAGAAACACCGGGGAGCTGTTTTTT	CSVGRQRNTGELFF
many	TRBV11-2	.	15	TRBJ2-3	TGTGCCAGCAGCTTAGGTGGCAGGGAAATAGATACGCAGTATTTT	CASSLGGREIDTQYF
.	TRBV5-1	.	16	TRBJ2-5	TGCGCCAGCAGCTTGAGGTCCGCAGACCTCCAAGAGACCCAGTACTTC	CASSLRSADLQETQYF
few	TRBV7-2	.	14	TRBJ2-7	TGTGCCAGCAGCTTAGCCAGGGTCGTCTACGAGCAGTACTTC	CASSLARVVYEQYF
few	TRBV7-9	TRBD1	15	TRBJ2-7	TGTGCCAGCAGCTTAGATCCGGGACAGAGCTACGAGCAGTACTTC	CASSLDPGQSYEQYF
few	TRBV10-3	.	13	TRBJ2-3	TGTGCCATCAGTGTAGAGCGAGAGGATACGCAGTATTTT	CAISVEREDTQYF
few	TRBV6-1	.	13	TRBJ2-1	TGTGCCAGCAGTCTAGCTGGTCGCCATGAGCAGTTCTTC	CASSLAGRHEQFF
few	TRBV7-2	TRBD2	13	TRBJ2-7	TGTGCCAGCAGCCCGAGACTGGGGGGGGAGCAGTACTTC	CASSPRLGGEQYF
.	TRBV9	TRBD2	14	TRBJ2-7	TGTGCCAGCAGCCCTAGGACTAGATCCTACGAGCAGTACTTC	CASSPRTRSYEQYF
.	TRBV5-5	.	16	TRBJ2-7	TGTGCCAGCAGCTTCCGTACGGGGCTTGGGTCCTACGAGCAGTACTTC	CASSFRTGLGSYEQYF
many	TRBV29-1	.	13	TRBJ1-2	TGCAGCGTTATTTTGGCAGGGGTGGATGGCTACACCTTC	CSVILAGVDGYTF
many	TRBV6-2/TRBV6-3	.	15	TRBJ2-2	TGTGCCAGCAGTTGGCGGGACTTGAACACCGGGGAGCTGTTTTTT	CASSWRDLNTGELFF
few	TRBV6-2/TRBV6-3	.	11	TRBJ2-5	TGTGCCAGCGGGTTTAGCCAGACCCAGTACTTC	CASGFSQTQYF
.	TRBV24-1	TRBD2	17	TRBJ2-2	TGTGCCACCAGTGGTACTAGCGGGAGGAGGGACACCGGGGAGCTGTTTTTT	CATSGTSGRRDTGELFF
.	TRBV7-2	.	16	TRBJ2-3	TGTGCCAGCAGCTTAGCCCCTACTGCTAGCACAGATACGCAGTATTTT	CASSLAPTASTDTQYF
few	TRBV6-5	.	12	TRBJ2-5	TGTGCCAGCAATGGGATGGGAGAGACCCAGTACTTC	CASNGMGETQYF
.	TRBV5-1	.	14	TRBJ2-5	TGCGCCAGCAGCTTGGAGTCACGCCAAGAGACCCAGTACTTC	CASSLESRQETQYF
.	TRBV10-3	.	14	TRBJ2-7	TGTGCCATCAGTCGGTCAGGAGACCACTACGAGCAGTACTTC	CAISRSGDHYEQYF
.	TRBV28	.	15	TRBJ2-7	TGTGCCAGCAGTTTTGGACCTGGTGACCCCTACGAGCAGTACTTC	CASSFGPGDPYEQYF
.	TRBV13	.	13	TRBJ1-1	TGTGCCAGCACCTTAGGTTCCGGTTCCATGGCTTTCTTT	CASTLGSGSMAFF
few	TRBV7-7	.	13	TRBJ2-5	TGTGCTAGCAGCTTAAACTTCGAAGAGACCCAGTACTTC	CASSLNFEETQYF
.	TRBV15	.	16	TRBJ2-3	TGTGCCACCAGCAGAGATGTAGGGTTTCTGGGAGATACGCAGTATTTT	CATSRDVGFLGDTQYF
few	TRBV3-1	TRBD2	16	TRBJ2-7	TGTGCCAGCAGCCCCCCTAGCGGGGGGGCGGGCTACGAGCAGTACTTC	CASSPPSGGAGYEQYF
many	TRBV5-5	.	12	TRBJ2-7	TGTGCCAGCAGCCTAACCTATTACGAGCAGTACTTC	CASSLTYYEQYF
.	TRBV28	.	13	TRBJ1-2	TGTGCCAGCAGTCAGACAGTTAACTATGGCTACACCTTC	CASSQTVNYGYTF
few	TRBV9	.	15	TRBJ2-7	TGTGCCAGCAGCTTCGAGGGGGGGGGTTTGTACGAGCAGTACTTC	CASSFEGGGLYEQYF
many	TRBV4-3	.	14	TRBJ2-1	TGCGCCAGCAGCCAAGCAGGGAGCGGGAATGAGCAGTTCTTC	CASSQAGSGNEQFF
.	TRBV5-1	.	15	TRBJ1-4	TGCGCCAGCAGCAGAGAAGGGAGGATTGATGAAAAACTGTTTTTT	CASSREGRIDEKLFF
many	TRBV7-9	.	14	TRBJ2-1	TGTGCCAGCAGCTTAGGGTTAAGTAACGACGAGCAGTTCTTC	CASSLGLSNDEQFF
few	TRBV19	.	14	TRBJ1-3	TGTGCCAGTACACAGGGACCCTCTGGAAACACCATATATTTT	CASTQGPSGNTIYF
few	TRBV15	TRBD1	14	TRBJ2-7	TGTGCCACCAGCAGACAGGGGGCTAGTTTTGAGCAGTACTTC	CATSRQGASFEQYF
few	TRBV20-1	.	14	TRBJ2-1	TGCAGTGCTGAAGGGGGGGTGCGATACAATGAGCAGTTCTTC	CSAEGGVRYNEQFF